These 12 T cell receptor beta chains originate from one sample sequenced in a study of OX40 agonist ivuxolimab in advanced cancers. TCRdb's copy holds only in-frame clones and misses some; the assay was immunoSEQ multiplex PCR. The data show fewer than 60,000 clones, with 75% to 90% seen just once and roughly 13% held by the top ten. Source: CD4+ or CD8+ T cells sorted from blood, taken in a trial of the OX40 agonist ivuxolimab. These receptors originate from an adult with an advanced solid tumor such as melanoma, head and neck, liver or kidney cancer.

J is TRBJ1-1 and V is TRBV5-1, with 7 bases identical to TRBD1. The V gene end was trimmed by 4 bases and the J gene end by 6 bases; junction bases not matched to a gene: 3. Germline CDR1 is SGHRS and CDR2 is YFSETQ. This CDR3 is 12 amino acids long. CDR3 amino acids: CASSAGGPEAFF. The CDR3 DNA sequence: TGCGCCAGCAGCGCAGGGGGGCCTGAAGCTTTCTTT.

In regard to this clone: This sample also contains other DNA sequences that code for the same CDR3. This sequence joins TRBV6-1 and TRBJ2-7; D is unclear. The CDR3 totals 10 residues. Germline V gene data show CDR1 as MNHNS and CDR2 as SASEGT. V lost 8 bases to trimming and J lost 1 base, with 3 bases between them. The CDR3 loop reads CASGSYEQYF. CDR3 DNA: TGTGCCAGCGGTTCCTACGAGCAGTACTTC.

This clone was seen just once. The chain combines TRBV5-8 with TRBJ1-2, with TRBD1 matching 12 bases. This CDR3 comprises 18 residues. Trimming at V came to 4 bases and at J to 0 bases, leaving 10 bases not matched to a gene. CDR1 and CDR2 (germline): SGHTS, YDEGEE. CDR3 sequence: CASSVRDRGRFPNYGYTF. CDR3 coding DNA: TGTGCCAGCAGCGTCCGGGACAGGGGGCGGTTTCCTAACTATGGCTACACCTTC. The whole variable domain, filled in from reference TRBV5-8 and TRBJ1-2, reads EAGVTQSPTHLIKTRGQQATLRCSPISGHTSVYWYQQALGLGLQFLLWYDEGEERNRGNFPPRFSGRQFPNYSSELNVNALELEDSALYLCASSVRDRGRFPNYGYTFGSGTRLTVV.

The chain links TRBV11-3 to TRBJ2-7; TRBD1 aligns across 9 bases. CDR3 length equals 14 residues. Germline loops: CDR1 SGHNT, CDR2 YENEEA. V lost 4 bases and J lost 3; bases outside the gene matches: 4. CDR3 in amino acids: CASSSSTGGYEQYF. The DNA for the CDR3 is TGTGCCAGCAGCTCCTCGACAGGGGGCTACGAGCAGTACTTC.

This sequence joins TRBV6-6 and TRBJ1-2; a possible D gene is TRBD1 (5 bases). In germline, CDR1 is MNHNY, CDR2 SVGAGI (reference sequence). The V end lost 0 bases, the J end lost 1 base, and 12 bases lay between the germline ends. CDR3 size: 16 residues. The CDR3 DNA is TGTGCCAGCAGTTACTCGAACGCGGGGGATAACTATGGCTACACCTTC. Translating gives CASSYSNAGDNYGYTF.

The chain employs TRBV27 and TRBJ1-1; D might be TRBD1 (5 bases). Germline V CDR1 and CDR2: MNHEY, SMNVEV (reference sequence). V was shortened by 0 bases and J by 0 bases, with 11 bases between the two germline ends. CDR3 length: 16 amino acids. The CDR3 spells CASSLSAGHMNTEAFF. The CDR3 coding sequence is TGTGCCAGCAGTTTATCGGCCGGACACATGAACACTGAAGCTTTCTTT.

CDR3 DNA: TGTGCCACGACGGGACCGGACTCCACAGATACGCAGTATTTT. Translation gives CATTGPDSTDTQYF. V is TRBV10-3 and J is TRBJ2-3, with D perhaps assigned TRBD1 or TRBD2 (5 bases each). Germline CDR1 and CDR2: ENHRY and SYGVKD. The CDR3 covers 14 residues. V was shortened by 10 bases and J by 2 bases, with 16 bases between the two germline ends.

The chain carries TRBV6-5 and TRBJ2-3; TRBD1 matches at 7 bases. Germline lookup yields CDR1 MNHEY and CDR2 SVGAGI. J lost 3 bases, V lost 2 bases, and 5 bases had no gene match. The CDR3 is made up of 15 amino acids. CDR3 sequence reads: CASSYRTGYTDTQYF. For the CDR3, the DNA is TGTGCCAGCAGTTACCGGACAGGTTATACAGATACGCAGTATTTT.

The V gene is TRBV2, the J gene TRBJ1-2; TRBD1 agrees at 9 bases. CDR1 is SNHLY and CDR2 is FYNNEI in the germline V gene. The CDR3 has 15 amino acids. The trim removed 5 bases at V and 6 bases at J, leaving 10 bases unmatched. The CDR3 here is CASSILGTGLDGYTF. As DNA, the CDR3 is TGTGCCAGCAGTATCCTAGGGACAGGGTTAGATGGCTACACCTTC. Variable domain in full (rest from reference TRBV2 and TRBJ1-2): EPEVTQTPSHQVTQMGQEVILRCVPISNHLYFYWYRQILGQKVEFLVSFYNNEISEKSEIFDDQFSVERPDGSNFTLKIRSTKLEDSAMYFCASSILGTGLDGYTFGSGTRLTVV.

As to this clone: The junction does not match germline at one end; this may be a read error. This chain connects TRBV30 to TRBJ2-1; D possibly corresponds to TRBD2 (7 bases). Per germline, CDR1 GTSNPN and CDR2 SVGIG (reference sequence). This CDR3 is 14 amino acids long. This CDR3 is CAGRGGRADNEQFF. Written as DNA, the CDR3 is TGTGCCGGGAGGGGGGGGCGGGCAGACAATGAGCAGTTCTTC. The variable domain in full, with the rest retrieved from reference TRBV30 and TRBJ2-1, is SQTIHQWPATLVQPVGSPLSLECTVEGTSNPNLYWYRQAAGRGLQLLFYSVGIGQISSEVPQNLSASRPQDRQFILSSKKLLLSDSGFYLCAGRGGRADNEQFFGPGTRLTVL.

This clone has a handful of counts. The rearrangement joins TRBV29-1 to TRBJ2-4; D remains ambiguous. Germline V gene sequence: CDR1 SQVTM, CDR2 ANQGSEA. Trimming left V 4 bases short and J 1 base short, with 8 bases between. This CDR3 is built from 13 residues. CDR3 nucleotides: TGCAGCGTTGTTTTGTCTGCCAAAAACATTCAGTACTTC. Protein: CSVVLSAKNIQYF.

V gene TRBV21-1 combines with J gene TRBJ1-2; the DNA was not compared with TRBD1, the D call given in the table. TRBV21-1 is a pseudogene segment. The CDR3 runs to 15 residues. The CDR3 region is CASSHSKSTGGSYTF. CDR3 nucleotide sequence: TGTGCCAGCAGCCACTCAAAGTCGACAGGGGGAAGCTACACCTTC.